The source of this T cell receptor (beta chain) is a study of T cells in Graves' hyperthyroidism and ophthalmopathy. CDR3 length equals 16 residues. Germline loops: CDR1 MNHNS, CDR2 SASEGT. The V gene end was trimmed by 6 bases and the J gene end by 4 bases; junction bases not matched to a gene: 8. Amplification of TCR beta CDR3 regions used RNA as the template. First-round RT-PCR with HTBI primers amplified the TCR CDR3 region. One entry per CDR3 protein, called by TCRdb with MiXCR from the multiplex PCR reads. This table has about 640,000 distinct CDR3 sequences, less than 25% appearing once. This clonotype came up once. Using roughly 9.4 ml of fresh peripheral blood, PBMCs were prepared.

Sequenced sample: blood. The chain employs TRBV6-1 and TRBJ2-1, with 11 bases aligning to TRBD2. The TCR was taken from a man under 40 with Graves' ophthalmopathy. Written as DNA, the CDR3 is TGTGCCAGCAGCCGAGCCGGGACTAGCGGATACAATGAGCAGTTCTTC. Translated, it gives CASSRAGTSGYNEQFF.